There are many counts of the clone carrying this TCR beta chain. What it recognizes is unknown. The data originate from a study of T-cell memory formation after mild COVID-19. Study in general: TCR clusters were largely donor specific.

TCR alpha and TCR beta cDNA libraries carrying sample barcodes and UMIs were produced by 5'RACE using constant-segment primers. TCRdb re-called the 5' RACE reads with MiXCR, one entry per CDR3 protein. The profile shows fewer than 700,000 distinct CDR3 sequences, about a sixth of them singletons. Study-wide points: Memory sampled before infection contained some responding clones, suggesting cross-reactive memory joined. Mainly CM and EM harbored the contracting CD4+ clones; mainly EMRA harbored the CD8+ ones.

Germline V gives CDR1 SQVTM, CDR2 ANQGSEA. V gave up 2 bases and J gave up 6 bases, with 12 bases separating them. The CDR3 is 13 residues long. The chain employs TRBV29-1 and TRBJ2-3, with unresolved D. Sequencing was carried out using PBMCs or a T cell subset sorted from them (not recorded which). This clonotype was obtained from an adult woman who had mild COVID-19 (a few samples of this study predate the infection). Cell type and time point are not known. CDR3 region: CSVETGFWDTQYF. CDR3 DNA sequence: TGCAGCGTTGAAACTGGGTTTTGGGATACGCAGTATTTT.